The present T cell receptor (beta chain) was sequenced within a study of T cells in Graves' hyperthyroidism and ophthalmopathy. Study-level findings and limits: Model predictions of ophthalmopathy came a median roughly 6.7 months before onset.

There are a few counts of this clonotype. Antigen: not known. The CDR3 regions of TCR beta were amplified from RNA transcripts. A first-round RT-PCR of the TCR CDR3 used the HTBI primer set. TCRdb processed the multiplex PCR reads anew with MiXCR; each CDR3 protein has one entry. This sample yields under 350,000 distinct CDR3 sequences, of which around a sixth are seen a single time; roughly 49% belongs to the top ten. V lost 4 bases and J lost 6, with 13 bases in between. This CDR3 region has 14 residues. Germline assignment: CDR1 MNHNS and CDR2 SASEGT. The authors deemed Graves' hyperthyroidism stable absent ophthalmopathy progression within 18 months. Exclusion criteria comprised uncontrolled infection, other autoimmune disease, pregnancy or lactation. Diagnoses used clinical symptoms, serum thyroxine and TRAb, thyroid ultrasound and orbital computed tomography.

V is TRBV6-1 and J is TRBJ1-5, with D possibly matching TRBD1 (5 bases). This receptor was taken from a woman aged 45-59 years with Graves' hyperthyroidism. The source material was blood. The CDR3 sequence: CASSANGGIQPQHF. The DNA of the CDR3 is TGTGCCAGCAGTGCCAACGGGGGGATTCAGCCCCAGCATTTT.